A selection of T cell receptor beta chains follows, all from one sample in a study of blood T cell repertoires in COVID-19. The table came from immunoSEQ multiplex PCR; TCRdb's copy has only in-frame clones and leaves some out. The table has about 59,000 clones, approximately 83% seen once. The source material was peripheral blood. These receptors all come from a woman older than 75 with acute or convalescent COVID-19. CDR3s include the opening cysteine and the closing phenylalanine or tryptophan. A D gene is named only where the DNA matches it firmly. Rows may omit the clone size; those that give it use once, few, many or a size class.

D gene	CDR3 length	clone size	J gene	V gene	CDR3 protein	CDR3 DNA
NA	15	NA	TRBJ2-5	TRBV5-1	CASSLYGSVAETQYF	TGCGCCAGCAGCTTGTACGGGAGTGTAGCAGAGACCCAGTACTTC
TRBD1	16	NA	TRBJ2-7	TRBV3-1/TRBV3-2	CASSLAPGTASYEQYF	TGTGCCAGCAGCCTAGCCCCGGGGACAGCCTCCTACGAGCAGTACTTC
NA	13	few	TRBJ1-5	TRBV5-4	CATSWAGRGTQHF	TGTGCCACCAGCTGGGCGGGCCGGGGGACCCAGCATTTT
TRBD1	15	NA	TRBJ1-6	TRBV6-5	CASIPGGSYNSPLHF	TGTGCCAGCATTCCAGGGGGCTCCTATAATTCACCCCTCCACTTT
TRBD2	16	NA	TRBJ2-3	TRBV7-8	CASSLGREGFTDTQYF	TGTGCCAGCAGCTTAGGGCGGGAGGGGTTCACAGATACGCAGTATTTT
TRBD2	13	NA	TRBJ2-1	TRBV7-2	CASRLAGGGEQFF	TGTGCCAGCAGGCTAGCGGGGGGAGGGGAGCAGTTCTTC
NA	14	NA	TRBJ1-5	TRBV28	CASSLGGFNQPQHF	TGTGCCAGCAGTTTGGGGGGGTTCAATCAGCCCCAGCATTTT
NA	14	NA	TRBJ2-7	TRBV9	CASSKRAGPGEQYF	TGTGCCAGCAGCAAACGGGCGGGGCCTGGCGAGCAGTACTTC
NA	15	NA	TRBJ1-1	TRBV5-1	CASSLDQGRNTEAFF	TGCGCCAGCAGCCTGGACCAGGGGAGGAACACTGAAGCTTTCTTT
NA	13	NA	TRBJ2-3	TRBV29-1	CSVVRLSTDTQYF	TGCAGCGTTGTTCGACTTAGCACAGATACGCAGTATTTT
TRBD1	14	NA	TRBJ1-4	TRBV30	CAWSEDRGREKLFF	TGTGCCTGGAGTGAGGACAGGGGGCGGGAAAAACTGTTTTTT